This entry lists 12 T cell receptor beta chains sequenced from one sample in a study of blood T cells in healthy people across ages. A J-beta primer mix and a sample-barcoded 5' primer were used in a second PCR of roughly 7 to 12 cycles. MiXCR was run by TCRdb on the 5' RACE reads, yielding one entry per CDR3 protein. The sample consists of 1,800,000 or so distinct CDR3 sequences, about 39% of them appearing once. The sequenced material came from blood. The receptor set was obtained from a human donor in good health.

The chain recombines TRBV12-3 or TRBV12-4 with TRBJ2-3; D uncertain. V lost 4 bases and J 2 bases, leaving 22 bases between the germline ends. The CDR3 extends over 18 amino acids. In DNA form, the CDR3 reads TGTGCCAGCAGTTCTTGGCTCGTGGCCGGAATCCTCACAGATACGCAGTATTTT. Its translation is CASSSWLVAGILTDTQYF.

This clonotype was recorded many times. This chain joins TRBV20-1 and TRBJ1-2, with D perhaps TRBD1 (5 bases). With 3 bases removed from V and 4 bases from J, the gap between germline ends came to 6 bases. Germline CDR1 and CDR2: DFQATT and SNEGSKA (reference sequence). This CDR3 spans 11 amino acids. In nucleotides, the CDR3 is TGCAGTGCTAGGGGGGTCTATGGCTACACCTTC. Amino acids: CSARGVYGYTF.

In its sample, this clonotype was seen a few times. The J gene is TRBJ2-7, the V gene TRBV6-5; 9 positions agree with TRBD1. CDR1 and CDR2 (germline): MNHEY, SVGAGI. The CDR3 spans 15 residues. V lost 8 bases, J lost 5 bases, and 13 bases stayed unmatched. CDR3 sequence reads: CASSPIPGQGHEQYF. In DNA form, the CDR3 reads TGTGCCAGCTCCCCTATACCGGGACAGGGCCACGAGCAGTACTTC.

This clonotype was seen many times. The V call is TRBV7-2, the J call TRBJ2-4; D is unresolved. Germline CDR1 is SGHTA and CDR2 is FQGNSA. V lost 1 base to trimming and J lost 5 bases, with 15 bases between them. The CDR3 extends over 16 amino acids. The CDR3: CASSLGATFWENIQYF. The CDR3 nucleotides are TGTGCCAGCAGCTTAGGGGCTACGTTTTGGGAAAACATTCAGTACTTC.

The CDR3 protein is CASSYGGTSKETQYF. The CDR3 DNA is TGTGCCAGCAGTTACGGGGGGACTAGCAAAGAGACCCAGTACTTC. The V gene is TRBV6-2 or TRBV6-3, the J gene TRBJ2-5; 9 bases line up with TRBD2. The germline CDR1 and CDR2 sequences are MNHEY and SVGEGT. Losses at the gene ends were 2 bases for V and 3 bases for J; bases not matched to a gene: 4. CDR3 length: 15 amino acids.

The chain couples TRBV29-1 to TRBJ2-7; perhaps D is TRBD1 or TRBD2 (6 bases each). Trimming took off 5 bases at V and 3 bases at J, with 14 bases between the two ends. In germline, CDR1 is SQVTM, CDR2 ANQGSEA. The CDR3 is made up of 13 amino acids. The CDR3 here is CSVSPGASYEQYF. CDR3 in DNA: TGCAGCGTTTCCCCGGGGGCTAGCTACGAGCAGTACTTC.

The chain couples TRBV5-1 to TRBJ1-2, with TRBD1 identical over 9 bases. The CDR3 is 12 residues long. Trimming took 8 bases from V and 8 from J; bases not matched to a gene: 7. Germline CDR1 is SGHRS and CDR2 is YFSETQ. The CDR3 DNA sequence: TGCGCCAGTATCAGGACAGGGGAGGGCTACACCTTC. Its translation is CASIRTGEGYTF.

The V call is TRBV4-3, the J call TRBJ2-7; D might be TRBD1 (6 bases). V was cut by 0 bases and J by 2 bases, with 8 bases left in between. Germline V gene data show CDR1 as LGHNA and CDR2 as YSLEER. There are 14 residues in the CDR3. As DNA, the CDR3 is TGCGCCAGCAGCCAAGAACAGGGTACCTACGAGCAGTACTTC. Translation: CASSQEQGTYEQYF.

V gene TRBV19 combines with J gene TRBJ1-4; TRBD1 might be the D (5 bases). This CDR3 has 16 residues. Germline lookup yields CDR1 LNHDA and CDR2 SQIVND (reference sequence). The V end lost 3 bases, the J end lost 6 bases, and 17 bases lay between the germline ends. In DNA, the CDR3 is TGTGCCAGTAGTATTCCCTCGTGGAGGGACGATGAAAAACTGTTTTTT. This codes for CASSIPSWRDDEKLFF.

The genes are TRBV7-8 and TRBJ2-1; 12 positions match TRBD2. CDR3 length: 15 amino acids. Germline V CDR1 and CDR2: SGHVS, FQNEAQ. V was clipped by 4 bases and J by 9 bases; unmatched bases: 7. In DNA form, the CDR3 reads TGTGCCAGCAGCTCGAGACTAGCGGGGGAGCTTGAGCAGTTCTTC. Its protein is CASSSRLAGELEQFF.

This chain links TRBV4-2 with TRBJ2-3; possible D gene TRBD2, 7 bases. Trimming shortened V by 1 base and J by 6 bases, and 17 bases separated the two germline ends. This CDR3 contains 16 residues. CDR1 LGHNA and CDR2 YNFKEQ come from the germline V gene. CDR3 DNA sequence: TGTGCCAGCAGCCAAGCGGGGGGCGACGTTTGGGATACGCAGTATTTT. It codes for CASSQAGGDVWDTQYF.

This clonotype was recorded once. The chain uses TRBV18 and TRBJ1-1; D may be TRBD1 (6 bases). Germline-derived CDR1 and CDR2 are KGHSH and LQKENI. This CDR3 is 14 amino acids long. Trimming removed 4 bases from V and 4 bases from J, with 13 bases in between. The chain's CDR3 is CASSRGGPTTEAFF. CDR3 coding DNA: TGTGCCAGCTCACGAGGGGGGCCGACCACTGAAGCTTTCTTT.